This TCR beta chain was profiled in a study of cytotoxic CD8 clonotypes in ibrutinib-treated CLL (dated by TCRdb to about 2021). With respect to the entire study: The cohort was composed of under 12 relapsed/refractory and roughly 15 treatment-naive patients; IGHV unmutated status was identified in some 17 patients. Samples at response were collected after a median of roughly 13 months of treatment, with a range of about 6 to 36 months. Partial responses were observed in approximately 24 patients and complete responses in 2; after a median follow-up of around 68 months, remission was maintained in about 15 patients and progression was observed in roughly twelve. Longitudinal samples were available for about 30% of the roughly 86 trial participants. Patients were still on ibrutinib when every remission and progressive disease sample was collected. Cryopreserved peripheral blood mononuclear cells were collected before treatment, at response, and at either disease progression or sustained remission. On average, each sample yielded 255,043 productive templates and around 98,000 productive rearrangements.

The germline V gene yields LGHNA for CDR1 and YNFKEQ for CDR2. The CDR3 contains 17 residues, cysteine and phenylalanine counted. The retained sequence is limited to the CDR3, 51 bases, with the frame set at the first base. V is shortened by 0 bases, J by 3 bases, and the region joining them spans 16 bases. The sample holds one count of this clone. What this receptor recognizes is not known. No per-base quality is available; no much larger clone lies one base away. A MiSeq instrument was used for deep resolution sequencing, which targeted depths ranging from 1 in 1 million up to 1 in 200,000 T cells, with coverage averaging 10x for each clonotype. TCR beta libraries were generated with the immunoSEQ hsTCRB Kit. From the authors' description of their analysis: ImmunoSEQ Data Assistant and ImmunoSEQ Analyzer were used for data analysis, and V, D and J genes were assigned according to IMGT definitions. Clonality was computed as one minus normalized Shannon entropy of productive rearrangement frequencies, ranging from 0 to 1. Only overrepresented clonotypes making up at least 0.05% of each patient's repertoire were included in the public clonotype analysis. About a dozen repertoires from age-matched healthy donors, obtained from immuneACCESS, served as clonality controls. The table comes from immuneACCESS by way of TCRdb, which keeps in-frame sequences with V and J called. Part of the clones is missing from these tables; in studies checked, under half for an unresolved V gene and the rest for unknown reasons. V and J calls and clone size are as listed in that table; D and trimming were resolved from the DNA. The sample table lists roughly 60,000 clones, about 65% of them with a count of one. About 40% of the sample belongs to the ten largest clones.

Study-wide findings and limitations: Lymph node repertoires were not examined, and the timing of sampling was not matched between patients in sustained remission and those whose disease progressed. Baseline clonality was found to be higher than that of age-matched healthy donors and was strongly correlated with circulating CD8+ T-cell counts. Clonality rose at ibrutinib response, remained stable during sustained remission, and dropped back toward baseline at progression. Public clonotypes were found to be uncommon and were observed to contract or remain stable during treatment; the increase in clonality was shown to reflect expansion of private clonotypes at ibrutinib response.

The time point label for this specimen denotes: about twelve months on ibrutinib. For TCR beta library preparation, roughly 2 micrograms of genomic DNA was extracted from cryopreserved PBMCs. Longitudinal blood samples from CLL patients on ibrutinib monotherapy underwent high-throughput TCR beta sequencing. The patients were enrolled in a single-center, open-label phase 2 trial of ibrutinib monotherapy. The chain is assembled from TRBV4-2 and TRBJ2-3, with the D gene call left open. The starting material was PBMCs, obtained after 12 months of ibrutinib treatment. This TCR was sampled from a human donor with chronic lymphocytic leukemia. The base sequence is TGTGCCAGCAGCCAAGAACAGTCTACTGGACCAACAGATACGCAGTATTTT. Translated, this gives CASSQEQSTGPTDTQYF.